This entry concerns a single T cell receptor beta chain. Here immunoSEQ multiplex PCR was the method, and the copy in TCRdb shows in-frame clones only, minus some. The sample shows approximately 290,000 clones, approximately 84% of them seen only once. Germline-derived CDR1 and CDR2 are SGHTA and FQGNSA. V gave up 3 bases and J gave up 6 bases; unmatched junction bases: 3. The CDR3 totals 14 residues. This entry comes from a study of blood T cell repertoires in COVID-19. Study-wide context: Acute-phase and convalescent COVID-19 samples originated in the United States, Italy and Spain. From T cells, B-cell-depleted T cells, or PBMCs came the material, which was cDNA or gDNA.

Seattle-derived patients entered the study during active infection and were followed longitudinally. The V call is TRBV7-2, the J call TRBJ2-3, with TRBD1 matching over 10 bases. The specimen was peripheral blood. The receptor comes from a person aged 70 to 79 with COVID-19, enrolled during active disease. CDR3 amino acids: CASSLGQGIDTQYF. CDR3 DNA: TGTGCCAGCAGCTTGGGACAGGGGATCGATACGCAGTATTTT.